Listed below are T cell receptor beta chains from one sample, sequenced in a study of low-dose radiotherapy and immunotherapy resistance in tumors. TCRdb independently ran MiXCR on the reads; one entry per CDR3 protein. In the table there are about 91,000 distinct CDR3 sequences, roughly 20% of which are singletons. The material sequenced was PBMCs, taken after low-dose radiotherapy plus immunotherapy. Receptor source: a female donor with ovarian cancer. The conserved cysteine and the conserved F or W are not part of the CDR3 here.

j_gene,v_gene,CDR3aa
TRBJ2-7,TRBV29-1,SVAGLAGAEQY
TRBJ2-3,TRBV27,ASSLWGVKADTQY
TRBJ2-1,TRBV9,ASSAPQGASYNEQF
TRBJ2-1,TRBV7-3,ASSLTGGGSRGEQF
TRBJ2-5,TRBV5-1,ASSWGTGGQETQY
TRBJ1-5,TRBV2,ASKDQGTQPQH
TRBJ1-4,TRBV6-6,ASSQHTDRLDGEKLF
TRBJ2-7,TRBV20-1,SARDRGSPYEQY
TRBJ2-5,TRBV4-2,ASSQGAGTDNGETQY
TRBJ2-5,TRBV7-3,ASRVTGLANQETQY
TRBJ2-2,TRBV9,ASSPLYGELF
TRBJ1-1,TRBV7-9,ASSPTGMNTEAF
TRBJ2-3,TRBV21-1,ASSKTGAGTSGNGTDTQY
TRBJ2-7,TRBV28,ASTLAGGPAEQY
TRBJ1-5,TRBV4-1,ASSQVGTGRIISSNQPQH
TRBJ2-3,TRBV11-2,ASSLVSLYGGSRGDTQY
TRBJ1-2,TRBV19,ASSIRSNYGYT
TRBJ2-7,TRBV29-1,SVKPGQGVYEQY
TRBJ2-2,TRBV7-2,ASSGAANTGELF
TRBJ2-1,TRBV5-1,ASSTTGTSGHEQF
TRBJ2-3,TRBV18,ASSPKFEGPTDTQY
TRBJ1-2,TRBV12-5,ASGLPGRYGYT
TRBJ2-5,TRBV4-2,ASSQDWASSKETQY
TRBJ1-1,TRBV27,ASRDQGVNTEAF
TRBJ1-3,TRBV7-9,ASSLGGSGNTIY
TRBJ2-5,TRBV19,ASSISPAGALQETQY
TRBJ2-4,TRBV3-1,ASSQEWGANIQY
TRBJ2-7,TRBV12-3/TRBV12-4,ASSLSSDGSYEQY
TRBJ1-5,TRBV6-8,ASTPRPGYQPQH
TRBJ1-6,TRBV19,ASSSASSYNSPLH
TRBJ2-5,TRBV7-2,ASSLSISGGAQETQY
TRBJ1-5,TRBV5-3,ASSLDSWGNQPQH
TRBJ2-7,TRBV7-9,ASSLDSLPYEQY
TRBJ2-7,TRBV20-1,SAPTGQGNYEQY
TRBJ2-5,TRBV28,ASRYSGNRETQY
TRBJ2-1,TRBV28,ASRPTGTYNEQF
TRBJ2-7,TRBV5-6,ASSMAPAATYEQY
TRBJ2-7,TRBV27,ASSFGVSYEQY
TRBJ1-3,TRBV19,ASSTLTGSGNTIY
TRBJ1-2,TRBV12-3/TRBV12-4,ASSLDGRANYGYT
TRBJ1-2,TRBV27,ASTSGQGVNYGYT
TRBJ2-1,TRBV2,ASSVKREKINEQF
TRBJ2-7,TRBV5-1,ASSLAGTSGEESY
TRBJ2-7,TRBV7-6,ASSLKGAPSSYEQY
TRBJ2-3,TRBV10-3,AISESVRGSTDTQY
TRBJ1-5,TRBV23-1,ASSHPVGQSKQPQH
TRBJ1-5,TRBV12-3/TRBV12-4,ASSSSSMGQPQH
TRBJ1-2,TRBV6-8,ASSYTGLMVNGYT
TRBJ2-2,TRBV12-3/TRBV12-4,ASSSRQYTGELF
TRBJ1-2,TRBV28,ASSWDRAYVGYT
TRBJ2-7,TRBV19,ASSAVGTRSYEQY
TRBJ1-2,TRBV28,ASSVPLRVYT
TRBJ2-3,TRBV12-3/TRBV12-4,ASSLMAGSDTQY
TRBJ2-3,TRBV6-2/TRBV6-3,ASRDRTGPTDTQY
TRBJ2-3,TRBV15,ATSRDGPFSTDTQY